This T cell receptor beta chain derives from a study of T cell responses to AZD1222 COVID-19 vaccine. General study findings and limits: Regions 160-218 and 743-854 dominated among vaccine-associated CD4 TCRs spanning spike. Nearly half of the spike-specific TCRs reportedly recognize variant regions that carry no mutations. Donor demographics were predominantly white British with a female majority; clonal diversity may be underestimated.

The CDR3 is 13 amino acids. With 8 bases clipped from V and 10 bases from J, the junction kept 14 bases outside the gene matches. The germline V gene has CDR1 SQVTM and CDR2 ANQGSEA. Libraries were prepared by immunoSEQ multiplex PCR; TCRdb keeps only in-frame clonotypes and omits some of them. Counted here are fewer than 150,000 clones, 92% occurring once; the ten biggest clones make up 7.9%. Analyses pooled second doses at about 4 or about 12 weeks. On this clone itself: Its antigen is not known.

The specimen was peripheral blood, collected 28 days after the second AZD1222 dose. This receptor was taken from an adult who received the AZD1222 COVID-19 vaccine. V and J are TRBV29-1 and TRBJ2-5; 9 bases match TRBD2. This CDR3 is CSFVSGGKRGQYF. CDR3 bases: TGCAGCTTTGTCAGCGGGGGGAAACGGGGCCAGTACTTC.